The 21 T cell receptor beta chains below come from one sample, sequenced in a study of vaccination and CD4 T cells after COVID-19. An Oncomine TCR Beta short-read assay was used to sequence the DNA from cultured CD4+ T cells. A single record per CDR3 protein comes from TCRdb applying MiXCR to the PCR reads. Of 15,000 to 20,000 distinct CDR3 sequences in the sample, approximately 40% were seen once. Treatment described: approximately nine-day PBMC culture with coronavirus spike peptide pools or control peptides (ViraFEST assay). These receptors' antigens are unknown. Sequenced input: CD4+ T cells from blood, cultured in vitro. These receptors all stem from a human donor who had recovered from COVID-19.

The CDR3 sequence: CSAYKGTSGSPDTQYF. CDR3 in DNA: TGCAGTGCTTACAAGGGAACTAGCGGGAGTCCAGATACGCAGTATTTT. The chain joins TRBV20-1 to TRBJ2-3, with 11 bases aligning to TRBD2. Germline-derived CDR1 and CDR2 are DFQATT and SNEGSKA (reference sequence). The V segment lost 5 bases and the J segment 4 bases; nucleotides outside the gene matches: 11. This CDR3 has 16 residues.

The gene calls are TRBV7-2 and TRBJ2-3; 9 positions agree with TRBD2. The germline V gene has CDR1 SGHTA and CDR2 FQGNSA. The CDR3 has 17 amino acids. Germline trimming cut 2 bases from V and 2 bases from J; bases unmatched to any gene: 8. The CDR3 sequence: CASSLRASGIVTDTQYF. The DNA for the CDR3 is TGTGCCAGCAGCTTACGGGCTAGCGGGATCGTCACAGATACGCAGTATTTT.

In its sample, this clonotype is medium-sized. This chain connects TRBV20-1 to TRBJ1-2, with no clear D. Germline CDR1 reads DFQATT; CDR2 reads SNEGSKA (reference sequence). The CDR3 length is 13 residues. V shed 1 base and J shed 2 bases, with 8 bases lying between them. CDR3 nucleotides: TGCAGTGCTAGAGTTCTAGGGAACTATGGCTACACCTTC. Translated, it gives CSARVLGNYGYTF.

The rearrangement joins TRBV6-2 or TRBV6-3 to TRBJ2-5; D may be TRBD1 or TRBD2 (6 bases each). This CDR3 comprises 14 residues. The ends were cut back, 7 bases at V and 0 bases at J, with 12 bases in the middle. Germline assignment: CDR1 MNHEY and CDR2 SVGEGT. The CDR3 sequence is CASIRGRNQETQYF. In DNA, the CDR3 is TGTGCCAGCATCCGGGGGCGCAACCAAGAGACCCAGTACTTC.

This chain links TRBV2 with TRBJ2-5, with 7 positions matching TRBD2. CDR1 SNHLY and CDR2 FYNNEI come from the germline V gene. CDR3 length equals 15 residues. V lost 5 bases and J lost 4; bases outside the gene matches: 10. CDR3 nucleotides: TGTGCCAGCAGTCTCCCCTTTGCGGGAGCAGAGACCCAGTACTTC. As protein: CASSLPFAGAETQYF.

This clonotype was counted a single time. J is TRBJ2-3 and V is TRBV2; the D call may be TRBD1 or TRBD2 (5 bases each). This CDR3 spans 16 amino acids. The V end was cut by 3 bases, the J end by 1 base, with 14 bases between. Germline values: CDR1 SNHLY, CDR2 FYNNEI. DNA for the CDR3: TGTGCCAGCAGTGATGGCACCGGGACCGGCACAGATACGCAGTATTTT. It translates to CASSDGTGTGTDTQYF.

The chain has TRBV18 and TRBJ2-7; D gene ambiguous. CDR1 and CDR2 (germline): KGHSH, LQKENI. The V end was cut by 4 bases, the J end by 2 bases, with 6 bases between. The CDR3 sequence is 12 residues long. CDR3 bases: TGTGCCAGCTCACTCAACGCCTACGAGCAGTACTTC. It specifies CASSLNAYEQYF.

The chain combines TRBV28 with TRBJ2-3, with TRBD1 matching over 8 bases. CDR3 length equals 15 residues. The junction had 6 bases not matched to a gene; V was cut back by 6 bases and J by 1 base. The V gene's germline CDR1 is MDHEN and CDR2 SYDVKM. The CDR3 DNA follows: TGTGCCAGCAGACTTGCAGGGGGCGGCACAGATACGCAGTATTTT. Protein sequence: CASRLAGGGTDTQYF.

This clonotype has only a few counts. The V gene is TRBV7-9, the J gene TRBJ1-4, with D unresolved. Germline CDR1 is SEHNR and CDR2 is FQNEAQ (reference sequence). V gave up 1 base and J gave up 4 bases, with 10 bases separating them. The CDR3 totals 15 residues. This CDR3 reads CASSLVAGHNEKLFF. CDR3 bases: TGTGCCAGCAGCTTAGTTGCTGGTCATAATGAAAAACTGTTTTTT.

V is TRBV7-3 and J is TRBJ1-4; D uncertain. From germline, CDR1 is SGHTA and CDR2 FQGTGA. V was cut by 5 bases and J by 4 bases, with 20 bases left in between. There are 17 residues in the CDR3. The chain's CDR3 is CASSRPIQLEGNEKLFF. CDR3 DNA sequence: TGTGCCAGCAGCCGTCCGATACAATTGGAGGGTAATGAAAAACTGTTTTTT.

V is TRBV2 and J is TRBJ1-2; D gene ambiguous. CDR3 length equals 12 residues. CDR1 is SNHLY and CDR2 is FYNNEI in the germline V gene. V lost 7 bases and J 5 bases, leaving 11 bases between the germline ends. CDR3 loop: CASNEAPYGYTF. In DNA form, the CDR3 reads TGTGCCAGCAACGAGGCTCCTTATGGCTACACCTTC.

V gene TRBV27 combines with J gene TRBJ2-1; 10 nucleotides line up with TRBD2. Germline V lookup: CDR1 MNHEY, CDR2 SMNVEV (reference sequence). The junction had 6 bases not matched to a gene; V was cut back by 3 bases and J by 7 bases. The length of the CDR3 is 15 residues. In nucleotides, the CDR3 is TGTGCCAGCAGTTTTCTCGGGACTAGCGAAAATGAGCAGTTCTTC. It codes for CASSFLGTSENEQFF.

J is TRBJ1-1 and V is TRBV6-1, with D unclear. In germline, CDR1 is MNHNS, CDR2 SASEGT. V shed 7 bases and J shed 0 bases, with 9 bases lying between them. The CDR3 totals 13 residues. In DNA, the CDR3 is TGTGCCAGCAACCAAGGGATGAACACTGAAGCTTTCTTT. Its translation: CASNQGMNTEAFF.

The chain is built from TRBV19 and TRBJ2-6; 7 nucleotides line up with TRBD2. After removal of 3 bases from V and 0 bases from J, the junction contained 8 bases not matched to a gene. The germline V gene encodes CDR1 LNHDA and CDR2 SQIVND (reference sequence). The CDR3 is made up of 18 amino acids. The CDR3 DNA is TGTGCCAGTAGTATTTGGGGGGGTCTTACCTCTGGGGCCAACGTCCTGACTTTC. It is translated as CASSIWGGLTSGANVLTF.

The V call is TRBV20-1, the J call TRBJ2-3; the D is unclear. Germline assignment: CDR1 DFQATT and CDR2 SNEGSKA (reference sequence). V was shortened by 0 bases and J by 6 bases, with 16 bases between the two germline ends. The CDR3 totals 15 residues. CDR3 in amino acids: CSARDPIGGADTQYF. The CDR3 nucleotides are TGCAGTGCTAGAGATCCTATAGGCGGAGCGGATACGCAGTATTTT.

Only a few counts were recorded for this clonotype. This chain connects TRBV7-9 to TRBJ2-6; D call uncertain. Trimming cost V 3 bases and J 0 bases, with 3 bases left between them. The CDR3 runs 14 residues. Germline CDR1 is SEHNR and CDR2 is FQNEAQ (reference sequence). The CDR3 reads CASSFTSGANVLTF. The CDR3 nucleotides read TGTGCCAGCAGCTTTACCTCTGGGGCCAACGTCCTGACTTTC.

This clonotype is deemed medium-sized. The chain uses TRBV20-1 and TRBJ1-6, with 7 bases matching TRBD1. CDR3 length: 13 residues. The trim removed 2 bases at V and 9 bases at J, leaving 4 bases unmatched. Germline-derived CDR1 and CDR2 are DFQATT and SNEGSKA (reference sequence). The chain's CDR3 is CSARIDRVSPLHF. CDR3 nucleotides: TGCAGTGCTAGAATCGACAGGGTTTCACCCCTCCACTTT.

This clonotype was counted only a few times. The rearrangement links TRBV27 to TRBJ1-6, with D hard to call. The V gene lost 6 bases and the J gene lost 2 bases, with 17 bases spanning the gap. The CDR3 loop spans 17 amino acids. Germline values: CDR1 MNHEY, CDR2 SMNVEV (reference sequence). The chain's CDR3 is CASRTKLGGTYNSPLHF. The DNA of the CDR3 is TGTGCCAGCAGAACGAAGTTGGGAGGGACCTATAATTCACCCCTCCACTTT.

The V call is TRBV7-2, the J call TRBJ2-1; 8 bases line up with TRBD2. The V gene's germline CDR1 is SGHTA and CDR2 FQGNSA. This CDR3 has 15 residues. V gave up 6 bases and J gave up 3 bases; unmatched junction bases: 7. The DNA of the CDR3 is TGTGCCAGCAGTTCAAAGCGGGAGTACTACAATGAGCAGTTCTTC. Amino acids: CASSSKREYYNEQFF. Complete variable domain (other parts from reference TRBV7-2 and TRBJ2-1): GAGVSQSPSNKVTEKGKDVELRCDPISGHTALYWYRQSLGQGLEFLIYFQGNSAPDKSGLPSDRFSAERTGGSVSTLTIQRTQQEDSAVYLCASSSKREYYNEQFFGPGTRLTVL.

CDR3: CASSKRSRGRHGEQFF. The CDR3 DNA follows: TGTGCCAGCAGCAAACGGTCACGCGGGAGGCATGGTGAGCAGTTCTTC. The chain couples TRBV21-1 to TRBJ2-1; whether TRBD2, the table's D call, matches the DNA was not checked. TRBV21-1 is deemed a pseudogene. This CDR3 is 16 amino acids long.

By share of the sample, this clonotype is medium-sized. The chain is built from TRBV30 and TRBJ1-5, with D unresolved. The CDR3 consists of 13 residues. Per germline, CDR1 GTSNPN and CDR2 SVGIG (reference sequence). The V end was cut by 3 bases, the J end by 0 bases, with 6 bases between. CDR3 protein: CAWSDDSNQPQHF. The DNA of the CDR3 is TGTGCCTGGAGCGACGATAGCAATCAGCCCCAGCATTTT.